This section outlines one T cell receptor (beta chain) sequence together with its context. The sample belongs to a study of shared clonotypes between healthy human individuals. The CDR3 runs to 14 residues. J lost 6 bases, V lost 0 bases, and 7 bases had no gene match. CDR1 is SQVTM and CDR2 is ANQGSEA in the germline V gene. An even split of each subset's genomic DNA across several immunoSEQ plates was performed. Using immunoSEQ multiplex PCR, the repertoire was profiled, and TCRdb retains in-frame clones only, with some absent. The table lists hundreds of thousands of clones, roughly three quarters of them singletons.

V is TRBV29-1 and J is TRBJ2-7, with 8 bases lining up with TRBD1. The TCR originated in a woman between 35 and 50 years old in good health. Some clones in this sample may be carry-over from other donors' samples. Sequenced sample: PBMCs. The CDR3 region is CSVEESGQGSEQYF. In nucleotides, the CDR3 is TGCAGCGTTGAAGAGTCCGGACAGGGAAGCGAGCAGTACTTC.